The next 9 T cell receptor beta chains were all read from a single sample in a study of neurological immune-mediated disorders. One entry per CDR3 protein results from TCRdb running MiXCR on the 5' RACE reads. Of tens of thousands of distinct CDR3 sequences listed, 3% to 4% are singletons. Source material: PBMCs. All receptors come from a man aged 40-49 years with multiple sclerosis.

This clonotype came up many times. This rearrangement joins TRBV6-5 to TRBJ1-5; tentative D call: TRBD1 (5 bases). CDR3 length equals 15 residues. Germline V gene data show CDR1 as MNHEY and CDR2 as SVGAGI. Trimming cost V 2 bases and J 5 bases, with 13 bases left between them. CDR3 protein: CASSYGYGGDQPQHF. CDR3 in DNA: TGTGCCAGCAGTTACGGCTATGGGGGGGATCAGCCCCAGCATTTT.

This clonotype was seen many times. The chain carries TRBV10-2 and TRBJ2-7; 7 bases match TRBD2. V lost 6 bases and J lost 3; bases outside the gene matches: 5. Germline loops: CDR1 WSHSY, CDR2 SAAADI. This CDR3 region has 13 residues. CDR3 nucleotide sequence: TGCGCCAGCAGACCCGGGGGGTTCTACGAGCAGTACTTC. Translation gives CASRPGGFYEQYF.

This clonotype was detected many times. This chain links TRBV10-2 with TRBJ1-1; no reliable D call. CDR3 size: 14 residues. The V gene lost 6 bases and the J gene lost 1 base, with 12 bases spanning the gap. Germline V gene data show CDR1 as WSHSY and CDR2 as SAAADI. As DNA, the CDR3 is TGCGCCAGCAGCCCGATGGGTCGGAACACTGAAGCTTTCTTT. Its protein product is CASSPMGRNTEAFF.

This clonotype was picked up many times. V is TRBV5-1 and J is TRBJ1-1; the D is unclear. V dropped 1 base and J dropped 1 base, with 8 bases sitting between them. Germline V gene lookup returns CDR1 SGHRS and CDR2 YFSETQ. The CDR3 has 14 residues. CDR3 residues: CASSLRLGNTEAFF. In DNA, the CDR3 is TGCGCCAGCAGCTTGCGGTTGGGGAACACTGAAGCTTTCTTT.

This clonotype was counted many times. V and J are TRBV7-2 and TRBJ2-5, with TRBD2 identical over 12 bases. The CDR3 contains 15 residues. Per the germline V gene, CDR1 is SGHTA and CDR2 is FQGNSA. The V and J ends lost 4 bases and 5 bases, in that order; junction bases with no gene match: 5. Here the CDR3 DNA reads TGTGCCAGCAGCTCTAGCGGGGGGGTTCTTGAGACCCAGTACTTC. This gives the protein CASSSSGGVLETQYF.

There are many counts of this clonotype. The chain has TRBV20-1 and TRBJ2-3; either TRBD1 or TRBD2 may fit D (6 bases each). Trimming took 7 bases from V and 4 from J, leaving 12 bases between them. Germline CDR1 reads DFQATT; CDR2 reads SNEGSKA (reference sequence). The CDR3 runs to 12 residues. CDR3 loop: CSGGRGSDTQYF. CDR3 nucleotides: TGCAGTGGGGGGCGGGGATCAGATACGCAGTATTTT.

In its sample, this clonotype was seen many times. The genes are TRBV15 and TRBJ2-1, with a possible D match to TRBD2 (6 bases). Germline V gives CDR1 LNHNV, CDR2 YYDKDF (reference sequence). The V and J ends lost 5 bases and 5 bases respectively, with 7 bases between them. The CDR3 consists of 12 residues. The CDR3 region has the DNA TGTGCCACCAGCGGGACTGACAATGAGCAGTTCTTC. This codes for CATSGTDNEQFF.

This clonotype was found a few times. One base away lies a much larger clone, so this may be a sequencing read error. The chain combines TRBV3-1 with TRBJ1-1; TRBD1 matches at 9 bases. From germline, CDR1 is LGHDT and CDR2 YNNKEL (reference sequence). V lost 6 bases and J lost 4; bases outside the gene matches: 0. The CDR3 totals 12 residues. DNA for the CDR3: TGTGCCAGCAGGACAGGGGGCACTGAAGCTTTCTTT. Its protein product is CASRTGGTEAFF. The full variable domain, rest sourced from reference TRBV3-1 and TRBJ1-1, is DTAVSQTPKYLVTQMGNDKSIKCEQNLGHDTMYWYKQDSKKFLKIMFSYNNKELIINETVPNRFSPKSPDKAHLNLHINSLELGDSAVYFCASRTGGTEAFFGQGTRLTVV.

There are many counts of this clonotype. The chain recombines TRBV15 with TRBJ1-2; TRBD1 matches at 9 bases. The CDR3 is 17 amino acids. V was pared by 3 bases and J by 4 bases, with 12 bases of the junction left unmatched. The germline V gene has CDR1 LNHNV and CDR2 YYDKDF (reference sequence). The CDR3 spells CATSSVTGQGFGYGYTF. The CDR3, as DNA: TGTGCCACCAGCAGTGTCACGGGACAGGGCTTCGGCTATGGCTACACCTTC.